This TCR beta chain stems from a study of T-cell reconstitution after alpha-beta-depleted transplantation in children. Construction of the TCRbeta library involved unique molecular identifiers. TCRdb called the PCR reads again in MiXCR, with one record for every CDR3 protein. The top ten clones hold roughly 5.1% of a sample with around 380,000 distinct CDR3 sequences, roughly a tenth of them seen once. Germline CDR1 ENHRY, CDR2 SYGVKD. The CDR3 runs to 14 residues. V was shortened by 7 bases and J by 7 bases, with 17 bases between the two germline ends. The sample here was PBMCs from the stem cell graft donor, taken from the stem cell graft. This receptor was taken from a human donor who donated a stem cell graft to a child with acute myeloid leukemia. The rearrangement uses TRBV10-3 and TRBJ2-1; D is uncertain. As DNA, the CDR3 is TGTGCCATCACCCCTAGACTGGAGACTAATGAGCAGTTCTTC. It is translated as CAITPRLETNEQFF.